Sequencing of this T cell receptor (beta chain) was carried out in a study of blood T cell repertoires in COVID-19. Across the whole study: From T cells, B-cell-depleted T cells, or PBMCs came the material, which was cDNA or gDNA.

V lost 4 bases to trimming and J lost 1 base, with 13 bases between them. The germline gives CDR1 LGHDT, CDR2 YNNKEL (reference sequence). The CDR3 extends over 15 amino acids. Source study methods: By means of reference gene primer amplification, nucleated cell counts were estimated. Sequenced by immunoSEQ multiplex PCR; TCRdb stores in-frame clones only, minus some. That table gives V, J and clone size, and the DNA gave D and trimming. The table includes 50,000 to 55,000 clones, roughly 90% detected once. Sample: peripheral blood. The source is a human donor with active COVID-19. The donor label of this sample is uncertain. The V and J genes are TRBV3-1 (or the pseudogene TRBV3-2) and TRBJ1-2; D possibly corresponds to TRBD1 (6 bases). The CDR3 coding sequence is TGTGCCAGCAGCCTCGGACAGCAGGTTAACTATGGCTACACCTTC. Its protein is CASSLGQQVNYGYTF.